This T cell receptor (beta chain) was captured by sequencing in a study of T cells in localized non-small cell lung cancer. Study results and caveats: The study detected a median roughly 61 of the top 100 tumor clones in adjacent lung. Greater T cell density in blood accompanied longer overall survival.

Measured with immunoSEQ multiplex PCR; TCRdb has only the in-frame clones, and not every one. The repertoire has 40,000 to 60,000 clones, around nine tenths of them found once; the top ten carry about 15%. Of note for this clone: Its antigen is undetermined.

J lost 2 bases, V lost 5 bases, and 5 bases had no gene match. This CDR3 region has 14 residues. From germline, CDR1 is MRHNA and CDR2 SNTAGT. The sequenced sample was PBMCs, obtained before any cancer treatment. The receptor's source is a female donor with stage II lung adenocarcinoma. The gene calls are TRBV6-4 and TRBJ1-2, with 7 nucleotides matching TRBD1. Here the CDR3 reads CASSRTGSNYGYTF. In DNA form, the CDR3 reads TGTGCCAGCAGTCGGACAGGTTCGAACTATGGCTACACCTTC.